This T cell receptor (beta chain) is drawn from a study of cytotoxic CD8 clonotypes in ibrutinib-treated CLL. Study findings and constraints: Samples were collected at differing times from sustained-remission and progressing patients.

In its sample, this clone was seen a few times. As yet, its antigen is unknown. TCRdb keeps only in-frame clones here, not all; method: immunoSEQ multiplex PCR. Found here are 100,000 or so clones, under 70% of them singletons; the top ten hold 35% to 40%. This CDR3 is built from 14 residues. CDR1 SGHNT and CDR2 YENEEA come from the germline V gene. After removal of 4 bases from V and 10 bases from J, the junction contained 6 bases not matched to a gene. The source material was PBMCs, sampled after 24 months of ibrutinib treatment. V usage is TRBV11-3 and J usage is TRBJ2-5; the match to TRBD2 covers 13 bases. This clonotype was obtained from a human donor with chronic lymphocytic leukemia. The chain's CDR3 is CASSSGLAGNVQYF. Here the CDR3 DNA reads TGTGCCAGCAGCTCGGGACTAGCGGGGAACGTCCAGTACTTC.